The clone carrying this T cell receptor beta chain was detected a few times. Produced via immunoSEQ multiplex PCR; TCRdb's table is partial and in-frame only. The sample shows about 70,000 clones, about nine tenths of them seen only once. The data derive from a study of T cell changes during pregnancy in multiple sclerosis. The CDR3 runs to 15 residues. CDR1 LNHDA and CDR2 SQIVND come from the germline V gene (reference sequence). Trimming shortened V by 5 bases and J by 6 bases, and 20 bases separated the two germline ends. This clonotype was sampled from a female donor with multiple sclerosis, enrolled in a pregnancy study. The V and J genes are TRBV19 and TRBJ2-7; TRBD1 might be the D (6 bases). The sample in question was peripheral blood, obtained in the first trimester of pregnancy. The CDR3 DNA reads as TGTGCCAGTAGTCCCCAAGCGCTGACAGGCGGCGAGCAGTACTTC. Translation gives CASSPQALTGGEQYF.